The clone carrying this T cell receptor (beta chain) was counted at least ten times. The antigen is undetermined. This entry belongs to a study of T cell repertoires in cytomegalovirus infection. Across the study: Public TCR beta signatures were indicative of both CMV infection and a matching HLA type.

Study findings and constraints: The cumulative frequency of public TCR beta families identified carriers of CMV plus the relevant HLA. CMV-specific TCR beta clonotypes restricted by HLA-C were the ones dominating the ex vivo response.

The CDR3 is 13 amino acids. Trimming cost V 6 bases and J 4 bases; bases outside gene matches: 5. Germline CDR1 SGHDN, CDR2 FVKESK. TCRdb called the reads again in MiXCR, with one record for every CDR3 protein. The sample includes 200,000 to 300,000 distinct CDR3 sequences, roughly 9% of them seen just once. Sequenced: PBMCs. The chain joins TRBV14 to TRBJ1-1; the match to TRBD1 covers 7 bases. This sequence was found in a human donor in good health (CMV status not recorded). Some clones in this sample may be carry-over from other donors' samples. The CDR3 loop reads CASRRQGTTEAFF. The CDR3 DNA is TGTGCCAGCAGACGACAGGGTACCACTGAAGCTTTCTTT.